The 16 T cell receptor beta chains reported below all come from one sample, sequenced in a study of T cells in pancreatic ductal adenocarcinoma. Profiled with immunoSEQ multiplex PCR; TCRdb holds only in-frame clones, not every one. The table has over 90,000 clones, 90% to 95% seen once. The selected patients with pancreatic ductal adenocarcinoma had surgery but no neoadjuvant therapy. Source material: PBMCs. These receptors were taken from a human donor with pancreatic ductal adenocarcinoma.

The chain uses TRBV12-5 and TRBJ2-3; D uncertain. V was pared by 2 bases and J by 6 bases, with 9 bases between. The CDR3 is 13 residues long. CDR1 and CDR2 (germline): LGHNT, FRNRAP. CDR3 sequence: CASGLSEADTQYF. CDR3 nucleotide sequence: TGTGCTAGTGGTTTGTCCGAGGCGGATACGCAGTATTTT.

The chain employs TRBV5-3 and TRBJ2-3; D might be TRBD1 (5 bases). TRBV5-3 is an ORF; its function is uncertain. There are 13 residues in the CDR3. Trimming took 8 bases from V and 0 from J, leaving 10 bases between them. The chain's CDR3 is CARRTRSTDTQYF. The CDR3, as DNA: TGTGCCAGGCGGACAAGAAGCACAGATACGCAGTATTTT.

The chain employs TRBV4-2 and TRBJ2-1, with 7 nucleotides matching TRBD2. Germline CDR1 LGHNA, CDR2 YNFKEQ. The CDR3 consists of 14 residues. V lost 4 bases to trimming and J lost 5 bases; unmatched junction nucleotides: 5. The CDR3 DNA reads TGTGCCAGCAGCCCCATCGGGACTAACAATGAGCAGTTCTTC. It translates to CASSPIGTNNEQFF.

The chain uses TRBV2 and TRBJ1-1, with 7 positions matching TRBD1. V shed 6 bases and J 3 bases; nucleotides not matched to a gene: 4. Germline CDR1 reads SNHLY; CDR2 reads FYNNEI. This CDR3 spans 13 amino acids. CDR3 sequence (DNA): TGTGCCAGCAGGTGGACAGGCGACACTGAAGCTTTCTTT. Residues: CASRWTGDTEAFF.

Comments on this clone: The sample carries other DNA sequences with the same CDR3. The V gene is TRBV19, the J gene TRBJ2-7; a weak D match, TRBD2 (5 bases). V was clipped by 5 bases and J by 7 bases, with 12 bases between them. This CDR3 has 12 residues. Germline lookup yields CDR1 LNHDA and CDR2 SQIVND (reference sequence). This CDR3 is CASSPRTGEQYF. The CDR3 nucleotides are TGTGCCAGTAGTCCACGGACGGGAGAGCAGTACTTC.

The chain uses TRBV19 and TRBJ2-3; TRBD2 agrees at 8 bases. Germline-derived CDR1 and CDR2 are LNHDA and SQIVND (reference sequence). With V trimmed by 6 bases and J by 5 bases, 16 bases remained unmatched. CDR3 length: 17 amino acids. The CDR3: CASRKLSGRGSQDTQYF. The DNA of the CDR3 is TGTGCCAGTAGAAAACTAAGCGGGAGAGGAAGTCAAGATACGCAGTATTTT.

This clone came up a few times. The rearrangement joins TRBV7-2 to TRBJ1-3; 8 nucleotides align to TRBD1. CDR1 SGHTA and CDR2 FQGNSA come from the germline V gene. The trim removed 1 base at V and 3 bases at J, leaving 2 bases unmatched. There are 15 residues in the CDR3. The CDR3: CASSLGGQDGNTIYF. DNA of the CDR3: TGTGCCAGCAGCTTAGGGGGACAGGATGGAAACACCATATATTTT.

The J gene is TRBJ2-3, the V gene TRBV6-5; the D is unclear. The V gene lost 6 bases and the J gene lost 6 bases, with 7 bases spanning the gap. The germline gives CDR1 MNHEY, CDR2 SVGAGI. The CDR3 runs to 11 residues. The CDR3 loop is CASSFADTQYF. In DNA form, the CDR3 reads TGTGCCAGCAGCTTTGCGGATACGCAGTATTTT.

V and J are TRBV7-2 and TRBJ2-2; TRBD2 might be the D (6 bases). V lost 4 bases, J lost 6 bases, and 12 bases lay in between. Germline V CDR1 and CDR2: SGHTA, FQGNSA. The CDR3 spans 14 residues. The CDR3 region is CASSWGLAAGELFF. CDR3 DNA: TGTGCCAGCAGCTGGGGACTGGCGGCCGGGGAGCTGTTTTTT.

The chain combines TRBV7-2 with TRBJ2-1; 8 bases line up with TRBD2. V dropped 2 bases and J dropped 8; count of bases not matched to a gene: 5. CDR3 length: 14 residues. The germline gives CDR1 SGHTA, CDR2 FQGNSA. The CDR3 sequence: CASSLRSGSDEQFF. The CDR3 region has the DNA TGTGCCAGCAGCTTAAGAAGCGGGAGTGATGAGCAGTTCTTC.

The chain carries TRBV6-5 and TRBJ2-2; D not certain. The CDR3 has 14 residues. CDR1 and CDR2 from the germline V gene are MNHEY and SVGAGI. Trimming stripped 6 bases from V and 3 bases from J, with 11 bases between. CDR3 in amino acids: CASSWATDTGELFF. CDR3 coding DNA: TGTGCCAGCAGCTGGGCCACCGACACCGGGGAGCTGTTTTTT.

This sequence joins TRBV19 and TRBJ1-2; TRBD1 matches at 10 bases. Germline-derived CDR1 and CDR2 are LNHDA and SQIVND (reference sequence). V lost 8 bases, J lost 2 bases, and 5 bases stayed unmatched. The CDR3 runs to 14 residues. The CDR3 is CASGTGALNYGYTF. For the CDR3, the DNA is TGTGCCAGTGGGACAGGGGCCTTAAACTATGGCTACACCTTC.

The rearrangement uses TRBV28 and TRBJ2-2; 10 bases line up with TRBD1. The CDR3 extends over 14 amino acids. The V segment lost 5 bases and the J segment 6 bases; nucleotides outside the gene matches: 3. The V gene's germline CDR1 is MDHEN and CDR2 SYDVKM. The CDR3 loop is CASSRDRGAGELFF. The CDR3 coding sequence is TGTGCCAGCAGTCGGGACAGGGGTGCCGGGGAGCTGTTTTTT.

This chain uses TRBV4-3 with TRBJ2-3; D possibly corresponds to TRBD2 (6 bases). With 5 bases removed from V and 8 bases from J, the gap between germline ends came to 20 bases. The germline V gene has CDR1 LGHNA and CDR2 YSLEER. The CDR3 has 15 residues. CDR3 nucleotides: TGCGCCAGCAGCTACGGGACTCTCACATCCGGTACGCAGTATTTT. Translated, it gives CASSYGTLTSGTQYF.

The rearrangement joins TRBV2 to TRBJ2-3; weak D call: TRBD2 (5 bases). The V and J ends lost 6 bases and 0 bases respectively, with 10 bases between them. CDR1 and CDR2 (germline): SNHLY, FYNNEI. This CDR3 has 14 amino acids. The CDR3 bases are TGTGCCAGCAGGGAACTAGATAGCACAGATACGCAGTATTTT. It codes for CASRELDSTDTQYF.

The CDR3 spells CASSLGTGTDTQYF. CDR3 nucleotide sequence: TGTGCCAGCAGCTTGGGTACGGGTACAGATACGCAGTATTTT. The chain couples TRBV5-4 to TRBJ2-3, with unresolved D. Germline CDR1 and CDR2: SGHNT and YYREEE (reference sequence). The CDR3 sequence is 14 residues long. The V end was cut by 0 bases, the J end by 3 bases, with 8 bases between.